A selection of T cell receptor beta chains follows, all from one sample in a study of T cells in Graves' hyperthyroidism and ophthalmopathy. TCRdb recomputed calls from the multiplex PCR reads with MiXCR, one row per CDR3 protein. The sample has 660,000 or so distinct CDR3 sequences; around 21% are singletons. What was sequenced was blood. The receptors originated from a young man with Graves' ophthalmopathy. CDR3s include the opening cysteine and the closing phenylalanine or tryptophan. A D gene is named only where the DNA matches it firmly. Size is omitted from some rows. Given values are once, few, many or a class for expanded clones.

abundance	j_gene	d_gene	v_gene	CDR3nt	CDR3aa
NA	TRBJ2-3	TRBD2	TRBV11-2	TGTGCCAGCAGCTATACGGGACTAGCGGGAGGGACAGGAGATACGCAGTATTTT	CASSYTGLAGGTGDTQYF
NA	TRBJ2-7	NA	TRBV5-8	TGTGCCAGCAGCTCCAGGGTGGCCACCTACGAGCAGTACTTC	CASSSRVATYEQYF
few	TRBJ2-7	NA	TRBV18	TGTGCCAGCTCACCACTGGAGGGACCGAGCTACGAGCAGTACTTC	CASSPLEGPSYEQYF
NA	TRBJ1-1	NA	TRBV7-9	TGTGCCAGCAGCCCCTTTAAGGGAGTCCTAGGATCTGAAGCTTTCTTT	CASSPFKGVLGSEAFF
NA	TRBJ2-2	NA	TRBV6-5	TGTGCCAGCAGTTCAGCCCGGGGCACCGGGGAGCTGTTTTTT	CASSSARGTGELFF
NA	TRBJ2-7	TRBD1	TRBV5-1	TGCGCCAGCAGCTCTCGGACAGGGGGCGCCAACGAGCAGTACTTC	CASSSRTGGANEQYF
many	TRBJ1-5	NA	TRBV15	TGTGCCACCAGCAGAGGTTTGTCAGGGAACGGTCAGCCCCAGCATTTT	CATSRGLSGNGQPQHF
NA	TRBJ2-5	NA	TRBV7-9	TGTGCCAGCAGCTTAGCGCAGAGTATTGAGACCCAGTACTTC	CASSLAQSIETQYF
NA	TRBJ1-2	TRBD1	TRBV11-2	TGTGCCAGCAGCTCGCCCAGGGGGATGGGGAACTATGGCTACACCTTC	CASSSPRGMGNYGYTF
NA	TRBJ2-5	TRBD1	TRBV12-3/TRBV12-4	TGTGCCAGCAGTCGGGGACAGGGTGGCGTGACCCAGTACTTC	CASSRGQGGVTQYF
many	TRBJ2-1	NA	TRBV7-8	TGTGCCAGCAGCGAAGGACAACCATACAATGAGCAGTTCTTC	CASSEGQPYNEQFF
many	TRBJ2-1	TRBD2	TRBV2	TGTGCCAGCATCGGACTAGCGGGTAACTCCTACAATGAGCAGTTCTTC	CASIGLAGNSYNEQFF
NA	TRBJ2-7	TRBD1	TRBV2	TGTGCCAGCAGTGCTGACAGGGCTAGCTCCTACGAGCAGTACTTC	CASSADRASSYEQYF
NA	TRBJ2-2	TRBD1	TRBV13	TGTGCCAGCAGCTTAGGCCAGGACAGGGGGCGCACCGGGGAGCTGTTTTTT	CASSLGQDRGRTGELFF
few	TRBJ2-1	TRBD1	TRBV14	TGTGCCAGCAGCCAAGATCAATTAGACAGGGAGATTAGGAATGAGCAGTTCTTC	CASSQDQLDREIRNEQFF
NA	TRBJ1-2	NA	TRBV10-3	TGTGCCATCCTAGACCCTGGGACCGCCGCTAACTATGGCTACACCTTC	CAILDPGTAANYGYTF
NA	TRBJ1-5	NA	TRBV19	TGTGCCAGTGCATCCGGACTTTCACCGGTGCCCCAGCATTTT	CASASGLSPVPQHF
many	TRBJ2-5	TRBD2	TRBV5-5	TGTGCCAGCAGCTTGGACAGCGGGACTAGCGGGAGACGAGAGACCCAGTACTTC	CASSLDSGTSGRRETQYF
NA	TRBJ2-2	TRBD2	TRBV7-9	TGTGCCAGCAGCTTAGTAGCCCGAGCGGGAGGGCCGGGCACCGGGGAGCTGTTTTTT	CASSLVARAGGPGTGELFF
many	TRBJ1-1	NA	TRBV20-1	TGCAGTGCTATCCCGTTCATGAACACTGAAGCTTTCTTT	CSAIPFMNTEAFF
NA	TRBJ2-7	TRBD1	TRBV6-1	TGTGCCAGCAGACCGACAGGGGGGTACTACGAGCAGTACTTC	CASRPTGGYYEQYF
few	TRBJ2-1	TRBD1	TRBV13	TGTGCCAGCAGCCGACCGGGACAGGGCTACAATGAGCAGTTCTTC	CASSRPGQGYNEQFF
NA	TRBJ2-7	NA	TRBV20-1	TGCAGTGTTAAGTACCGGGGACCCTCTCAGTCCCCCTACGAGCAGTACTTC	CSVKYRGPSQSPYEQYF
many	TRBJ2-1	NA	TRBV2	TGTGCCAGCGCCTCGACTAGACGTGGAGAGCAGTTCTTC	CASASTRRGEQFF
NA	TRBJ2-7	NA	TRBV20-1	TGCAGTGCTTGGCCCTACGAGCAGTACTTC	CSAWPYEQYF
few	TRBJ2-1	NA	TRBV20-1	TGCAGTGCTAGAGGGGGGGAGGTGGACAATGAGCAGTTCTTC	CSARGGEVDNEQFF
once	TRBJ1-2	TRBD1	TRBV14	TGTGCCAGCAGCCGACAAACCGGGACAGAGGGTGGCTACACCTTC	CASSRQTGTEGGYTF
NA	TRBJ1-1	NA	TRBV9	TGTGCCAGCAGCGTAGAGGGGGGAAGGACTGAAGCTTTCTTT	CASSVEGGRTEAFF
NA	TRBJ2-1	NA	TRBV27	TGTGCCAGCAGTCCAACAATGGTACGCTCCTACAATGAGCAGTTCTTC	CASSPTMVRSYNEQFF
NA	TRBJ2-1	NA	TRBV18	TGTGCCAGCTCACTCCAGGCGCTCAATGAGCAGTTCTTC	CASSLQALNEQFF
few	TRBJ1-5	NA	TRBV20-1	TGCAGTGCTAGAGAAGGAGGGGACTATAGCAATCAGCCCCAGCATTTT	CSAREGGDYSNQPQHF
few	TRBJ1-1	NA	TRBV6-6	TGTGCCAGCAGTTACTCGGCAGGATCCATGAACACTGAAGCTTTCTTT	CASSYSAGSMNTEAFF
few	TRBJ2-3	TRBD1	TRBV20-1	TGCAGTGTAATGGGCAGGGGGCGTCGAGATACGCAGTATTTT	CSVMGRGRRDTQYF
NA	TRBJ2-6	NA	TRBV28	TGTGCCAGCAGTTTCCCCGGGGGCCCCGGGAGCGGGGCCAACGTCCTGACTTTC	CASSFPGGPGSGANVLTF
NA	TRBJ2-7	NA	TRBV7-8	TGTGCCAGCAGCTTAGGGCCCTACCCCAACTACGAGCAGTACTTC	CASSLGPYPNYEQYF
NA	TRBJ2-2	NA	TRBV29-1	TGCAGCGTTGTCAGGTACACCGGGGAGCTGTTTTTT	CSVVRYTGELFF